The 29 T cell receptor beta chains given below trace back to one sample, sequenced in a study of human T cells and chemical hapten exposure. Time point described: patch test 3, about 24 weeks after DPC sensitization. The treatment is: therapeutic diphenylcyclopropenone sensitization with weekly scalp DPC. TCRdb ran MiXCR on the RACE reads and lists one entry per CDR3 protein. The sample contains roughly 150,000 distinct CDR3 sequences, around a quarter of which appear only once. Here the sequenced sample was whole blood, taken in connection with sensitization to the hapten diphenylcyclopropenone (DPC). The receptors come from a woman between 18 and 30 years old with alopecia areata. Some clones in this sample may be carry-over from other donors' samples.

The chain has TRBV4-2 and TRBJ1-2, with no clear D. The CDR3 consists of 14 residues. Per germline, CDR1 LGHNA and CDR2 YNFKEQ. V lost 0 bases and J lost 8, with 13 bases in between. The CDR3 region has the DNA TGTGCCAGCAGCCAAGAGAGGAGGCTCGGGGGCTACACCTTC. It encodes CASSQERRLGGYTF.

V gene TRBV29-1 combines with J gene TRBJ2-1; D not resolved. V was trimmed by 3 bases and J by 6 bases, leaving 9 bases between them. Looked up from germline, CDR1 is SQVTM and CDR2 is ANQGSEA. CDR3 length: 12 amino acids. CDR3 region: CSVDWEANEQFF. As DNA, the CDR3 is TGCAGCGTTGACTGGGAAGCCAATGAGCAGTTCTTC.

This clonotype occurred a few times. V and J are TRBV5-1 and TRBJ2-1; 10 bases align to TRBD2. CDR1 and CDR2 (germline): SGHRS, YFSETQ. This CDR3 is 15 amino acids long. The junction had 9 bases not matched to a gene; V was cut back by 5 bases and J by 7 bases. CDR3 DNA: TGCGCCAGCAGGATCGGTAGCGGGAGGAATAATGAGCAGTTCTTC. Encoded protein: CASRIGSGRNNEQFF.

This sequence joins TRBV29-1 and TRBJ2-3, with D possibly TRBD1 on 6 matching bases. Germline V gene data show CDR1 as SQVTM and CDR2 as ANQGSEA. The CDR3 consists of 13 residues. V lost 7 bases and J lost 4, with 15 bases in between. The CDR3 here is CSALGARADTQYF. CDR3 DNA sequence: TGCAGCGCCCTGGGGGCTAGAGCAGATACGCAGTATTTT.

In its sample, this clonotype was seen a few times. The V call is TRBV15, the J call TRBJ2-2, with 7 bases lining up with TRBD2. V lost 5 bases and J lost 4; bases outside the gene matches: 7. Germline loops: CDR1 LNHNV, CDR2 YYDKDF (reference sequence). CDR3 size: 15 residues. DNA for the CDR3: TGTGCCACCAGCCCTAGCGGTGGGGTCACCGGGGAGCTGTTTTTT. It codes for CATSPSGGVTGELFF. The full variable domain, rest sourced from reference TRBV15 and TRBJ2-2, is DAMVIQNPRYQVTQFGKPVTLSCSQTLNHNVMYWYQQKSSQAPKLLFHYYDKDFNNEADTPDNFQSRRPNTSFCFLDIRSPGLGDTAMYLCATSPSGGVTGELFFGEGSRLTVL.

The chain uses TRBV5-1 and TRBJ1-2, with D uncertain. Deletions cut 1 base from V and 3 bases from J, with 10 bases between. Germline assignment: CDR1 SGHRS and CDR2 YFSETQ. The CDR3 spans 14 residues. CDR3 sequence (DNA): TGCGCCAGCAGCTTGTCCTCGGCTGACTATGGCTACACCTTC. Its protein product is CASSLSSADYGYTF. Supplemented by reference TRBV5-1 and TRBJ1-2, the full variable domain reads KAGVTQTPRYLIKTRGQQVTLSCSPISGHRSVSWYQQTPGQGLQFLFEYFSETQRNKGNFPGRFSGRQFSNSRSEMNVSTLELGDSALYLCASSLSSADYGYTFGSGTRLTVV.

This clonotype was observed a few times. The rearrangement uses TRBV5-1 and TRBJ2-3, with D perhaps assigned TRBD1 or TRBD2 (5 bases each). In germline, CDR1 is SGHRS, CDR2 YFSETQ. V lost 5 bases and J lost 4, with 14 bases in between. The CDR3 is 14 amino acids. In DNA, the CDR3 is TGCGCCAGCAGGAACACCGGGACCTCAGATACGCAGTATTTT. This sequence encodes CASRNTGTSDTQYF.

This clonotype came up a few times. The V call is TRBV24-1, the J call TRBJ2-3; perhaps TRBD2 as D (6 bases). The CDR3 loop spans 14 amino acids. Between the trimmed V and J ends, which lost 4 bases and 5 bases, there was a span of 12 bases. Germline CDR1 is KGHDR and CDR2 is SFDVKD. The CDR3 loop is CATSDRLVVDTQYF. The CDR3 DNA follows: TGTGCCACCAGTGACCGACTAGTCGTAGATACGCAGTATTTT.

This clonotype was picked up one time. The V gene is TRBV5-4, the J gene TRBJ1-4; no definite D call. The CDR3 runs to 13 residues. From germline, CDR1 is SGHNT and CDR2 YYREEE (reference sequence). Trimming removed 4 bases from V and 8 bases from J, with 12 bases in between. This CDR3 reads CASSPDFGEKLFF. CDR3 sequence (DNA): TGTGCCAGCAGCCCAGACTTCGGAGAAAAACTGTTTTTT.

The chain employs TRBV29-1 and TRBJ2-2; D might be TRBD2 (6 bases). This CDR3 is 13 amino acids long. The germline CDR1 and CDR2 sequences are SQVTM and ANQGSEA. The ends were cut back, 6 bases at V and 1 base at J, with 9 bases in the middle. CDR3 amino acids: CSVPGENTGELFF. The DNA for the CDR3 is TGCAGCGTCCCGGGGGAGAACACCGGGGAGCTGTTTTTT.

The J gene is TRBJ1-4, the V gene TRBV7-9, with D perhaps TRBD1 (5 bases). CDR3 length equals 14 residues. V was pared by 10 bases and J by 6 bases, with 18 bases between. Germline loops: CDR1 SEHNR, CDR2 FQNEAQ (reference sequence). The CDR3 bases are TGTGCCAAAAAGGACGGCAGGGTAGATGAAAAACTGTTTTTT. This codes for CAKKDGRVDEKLFF. The whole variable domain, filled in from reference TRBV7-9 and TRBJ1-4, reads DTGVSQNPRHKITKRGQNVTFRCDPISEHNRLYWYRQTLGQGPEFLTYFQNEAQLEKSRLLSDRFSAERPKGSFSTLEIQRTEQGDSAMYLCAKKDGRVDEKLFFGSGTQLSVL.

This clonotype has just a few counts. The V gene is TRBV7-2, the J gene TRBJ1-2; D remains ambiguous. Germline V lookup: CDR1 SGHTA, CDR2 FQGNSA. The CDR3 loop spans 15 amino acids. Trimming pared 1 base from V and 0 bases from J, leaving 9 bases between. CDR3 coding DNA: TGTGCCAGCAGCTTAGGCCTGACCGCTAACTATGGCTACACCTTC. Its protein product is CASSLGLTANYGYTF.

This clonotype has just a few counts. The V call is TRBV9, the J call TRBJ2-1; tentatively, D is TRBD1 (5 bases). This CDR3 has 14 residues. Germline V gives CDR1 SGDLS, CDR2 YYNGEE. V lost 0 bases and J 9 bases, leaving 13 bases between the germline ends. The CDR3, as DNA: TGTGCCAGCAGCGTAGAGGCAGGGTTGAGTGAGCAGTTCTTC. Its translation is CASSVEAGLSEQFF. The full variable domain, rest sourced from reference TRBV9 and TRBJ2-1, is DSGVTQTPKHLITATGQRVTLRCSPRSGDLSVYWYQQSLDQGLQFLIQYYNGEERAKGNILERFSAQQFPDLHSELNLSSLELGDSALYFCASSVEAGLSEQFFGPGTRLTVL.

This chain uses TRBV6-6 with TRBJ1-4; no definite D call. The CDR3 is made up of 13 amino acids. Looked up from germline, CDR1 is MNHNY and CDR2 is SVGAGI (reference sequence). Trimming left V 5 bases short and J 4 bases short, with 8 bases between. DNA for the CDR3: TGTGCCAGCAGTCGGCAGTATAATGAAAAACTGTTTTTT. It encodes CASSRQYNEKLFF.

This chain joins TRBV5-4 and TRBJ2-5; 8 bases are shared with TRBD2. This CDR3 contains 13 residues. Germline V CDR1 and CDR2: SGHNT, YYREEE (reference sequence). The ends lost 4 bases at V and 5 bases at J; junction bases unmatched: 4. CDR3 residues: CASSEGTRETQYF. The DNA of the CDR3 is TGTGCCAGCAGCGAAGGGACTAGGGAGACCCAGTACTTC.

This clonotype came up many times. This chain joins TRBV29-1 and TRBJ2-3; no clear D. Germline V gene sequence: CDR1 SQVTM, CDR2 ANQGSEA. The V end was cut by 1 base, the J end by 1 base, with 9 bases between. The CDR3 length is 14 residues. CDR3 DNA sequence: TGCAGCGTTGAAGTCCCGTCCCGCACAGATACGCAGTATTTT. Translating it yields CSVEVPSRTDTQYF.

This clonotype was counted a few times. The chain is built from TRBV20-1 and TRBJ2-6; 8 bases agree with TRBD2. Germline V gene sequence: CDR1 DFQATT, CDR2 SNEGSKA (reference sequence). The CDR3 sequence is 18 residues long. Germline trimming cut 0 bases from V and 0 bases from J; bases unmatched to any gene: 7. This CDR3 reads CSARDRIAGYSGANVLTF. CDR3 coding DNA: TGCAGTGCTAGAGATAGAATAGCGGGGTACTCTGGGGCCAACGTCCTGACTTTC.

This clonotype was counted at least ten times. The chain recombines TRBV6-5 with TRBJ1-2, with 10 positions matching TRBD1. There are 16 residues in the CDR3. From germline, CDR1 is MNHEY and CDR2 SVGAGI. The ends lost 6 bases at V and 1 base at J; junction bases unmatched: 8. The CDR3 protein is CASSRDRGKFNYGYTF. Here the CDR3 DNA reads TGTGCCAGCAGCCGGGACAGGGGAAAGTTTAACTATGGCTACACCTTC.

This rearrangement joins TRBV20-1 to TRBJ2-1; TRBD1 matches 8 bases. The CDR3 length is 14 residues. CDR1 is DFQATT and CDR2 is SNEGSKA in the germline V gene (reference sequence). The V and J ends lost 3 bases and 5 bases, in that order; junction bases with no gene match: 6. The DNA for the CDR3 is TGCAGTGCTAGGATGGACAGGGTAAACAATGAGCAGTTCTTC. Translating it yields CSARMDRVNNEQFF.

This clonotype occurred a few times. The chain couples TRBV21-1 to TRBJ1-3. TRBV21-1 is termed a pseudogene. CDR3 length: 16 residues. CDR3 DNA: TGTGCCAGCAGCAAAAGCCGTAGTGTCTCTGGAAACACCATATATTTT. Translating gives CASSKSRSVSGNTIYF.

The chain links TRBV7-8 to TRBJ2-7; D call uncertain. Germline V gives CDR1 SGHVS, CDR2 FQNEAQ. The germline V and J ends were trimmed by 5 bases and 7 bases, with 12 bases remaining between them. The CDR3 totals 12 residues. The chain's CDR3 is CASSPRSEEQYF. CDR3 DNA sequence: TGTGCCAGCAGCCCCCGTTCCGAGGAGCAGTACTTC.

This clonotype came up many times. V and J are TRBV12-3 or TRBV12-4 and TRBJ1-4; D remains ambiguous. CDR3 length equals 12 residues. With 6 bases removed from V and 8 bases from J, the gap between germline ends came to 10 bases. CDR3 amino acids: CASSALQEKLFF. The CDR3 region has the DNA TGTGCCAGCAGCGCCCTCCAAGAAAAACTGTTTTTT.

This clonotype was observed a handful of times. The genes are TRBV10-3 and TRBJ2-2, with 8 nucleotides matching TRBD1. V lost 10 bases and J lost 2; bases outside the gene matches: 3. The CDR3 contains 13 residues. Germline V gene data show CDR1 as ENHRY and CDR2 as SYGVKD. Here the CDR3 DNA reads TGTGCCAACGGACAGGGTAACACCGGGGAGCTGTTTTTT. Translating it yields CANGQGNTGELFF.

The V call is TRBV11-2, the J call TRBJ1-5, with no clear D. The CDR3 covers 12 residues. CDR1 is SGHAT, CDR2 FQNNGV, per germline. Trimming shortened V by 5 bases and J by 10 bases, and 12 bases separated the two germline ends. The CDR3, as DNA: TGTGCCAGCAGCACCCGGACCGGTCCCCAGCATTTT. Translation: CASSTRTGPQHF.

This clonotype has only a few counts. The gene calls are TRBV27 and TRBJ2-3; tentatively, D is TRBD2 (5 bases). This CDR3 contains 11 residues. Germline lookup yields CDR1 MNHEY and CDR2 SMNVEV (reference sequence). V was trimmed by 9 bases and J by 5 bases, leaving 9 bases between them. The CDR3 loop reads CASTGGDTQYF. As DNA, the CDR3 is TGTGCCAGTACCGGAGGAGATACGCAGTATTTT.

This rearrangement joins TRBV20-1 to TRBJ2-6; 10 bases match TRBD1. V trimming: 6 bases; J trimming: 1 base; junction bases outside the gene matches: 6. Germline V lookup: CDR1 DFQATT, CDR2 SNEGSKA (reference sequence). The CDR3 covers 16 residues. CDR3 in DNA: TGCAGTGCAACGACAGGGGGCCCATCTGGGGCCAACGTCCTGACTTTC. Amino acid sequence: CSATTGGPSGANVLTF.

The CDR3 reads CASRTTYEQYF. CDR3 sequence (DNA): TGTGCCAGCAGGACTACCTACGAGCAGTACTTC. This rearrangement joins TRBV6-2 or TRBV6-3 to TRBJ2-7, with D possibly being TRBD2 (5 bases). Germline V gene lookup returns CDR1 MNHEY and CDR2 SVGEGT. Trimming shortened V by 6 bases and J by 2 bases, and 5 bases separated the two germline ends. This CDR3 has 11 residues.

The V gene is TRBV7-2, the J gene TRBJ1-1, with D hard to call. This CDR3 comprises 16 residues. V dropped 1 base and J dropped 4 bases, with 16 bases sitting between them. Per the germline V gene, CDR1 is SGHTA and CDR2 is FQGNSA. CDR3 region: CASSLGGRSVGTEAFF. CDR3 in DNA: TGTGCCAGCAGCTTAGGAGGCAGGTCGGTGGGCACTGAAGCTTTCTTT.

CDR3 amino acids: CSVGGTPTDTQYF. The DNA of the CDR3 is TGCAGCGTTGGTGGGACTCCGACAGATACGCAGTATTTT. The V call is TRBV29-1, the J call TRBJ2-3, with D tentatively TRBD2 (6 bases). Germline V CDR1 and CDR2: SQVTM, ANQGSEA. V lost 4 bases and J 3 bases, leaving 11 bases between the germline ends. The length of the CDR3 is 13 residues.